What follows are 17 T cell receptor beta chains derived from one specimen sequenced in a study of T-cell reconstitution after alpha-beta-depleted transplantation in children. Unique molecular identifiers were built into the TCRbeta library. Via MiXCR, TCRdb re-called the PCR reads, giving one row per CDR3 protein. The sample has around 580,000 distinct CDR3 sequences, under 30% seen once. Material: PBMCs, mostly from graft donor cells, obtained 360 days after TCRalphabeta/CD19-depleted stem cell transplant. The receptor source for this set is a boy under two years old who had a stem cell transplant for acute myeloid leukemia, so the T cells may come from the graft donor.

This clonotype has at least ten counts. The chain employs TRBV12-3 or TRBV12-4 and TRBJ2-3; 9 bases are shared with TRBD2. V was pared by 3 bases and J by 6 bases, with 4 bases of the junction left unmatched. The CDR3 consists of 14 residues. The CDR3, as DNA: TGTGCCAGCAGTTTTAGCGGGGGCTACGATACGCAGTATTTT. This encodes CASSFSGGYDTQYF.

This rearrangement joins TRBV12-3 or TRBV12-4 to TRBJ2-3, with TRBD1 matching 9 bases. The CDR3 is 15 residues long. With V trimmed by 6 bases and J by 2 bases, 6 bases remained unmatched. The CDR3 DNA sequence: TGTGCCAGCAGGTCCGGGACAGGGACCACAGATACGCAGTATTTT. Translation gives CASRSGTGTTDTQYF.

This clonotype was counted many times. The chain recombines TRBV12-3 or TRBV12-4 with TRBJ2-7; the match to TRBD1 covers 11 bases. V lost 5 bases, J lost 5 bases, and 5 bases stayed unmatched. The CDR3 runs to 14 residues. The CDR3 protein is CASSPGTGGNEQYF. CDR3 in DNA: TGTGCCAGCAGTCCCGGGACAGGGGGGAACGAGCAGTACTTC.

This clonotype was found a few times. The genes are TRBV20-1 and TRBJ2-4; D unresolved. CDR3 size: 13 residues. V shed 5 bases and J shed 0 bases, with 8 bases lying between them. Germline V gene sequence: CDR1 DFQATT, CDR2 SNEGSKA (reference sequence). The DNA for the CDR3 is TGCAGTGCTTTTAACAGAGCCAAAAACATTCAGTACTTC. The encoded protein is CSAFNRAKNIQYF.

The chain recombines TRBV6-5 with TRBJ1-1, with D tentatively TRBD1 (5 bases). Germline V gene data show CDR1 as MNHEY and CDR2 as SVGAGI. The CDR3 extends over 13 amino acids. The V end was cut by 6 bases, the J end by 2 bases, with 10 bases between. CDR3 protein: CASRTQGNTEAFF. CDR3 bases: TGTGCCAGCAGAACTCAGGGTAACACTGAAGCTTTCTTT.

At least ten counts were recorded for this clonotype. The chain joins TRBV5-1 to TRBJ2-2, with 10 positions matching TRBD1. The CDR3 extends over 14 amino acids. The trim removed 4 bases at V and 6 bases at J, leaving 3 bases unmatched. Germline V gives CDR1 SGHRS, CDR2 YFSETQ. The chain's CDR3 is CASSLDRGAGELFF. As DNA, the CDR3 is TGCGCCAGCAGCCTGGACAGGGGGGCCGGGGAGCTGTTTTTT. Full variable domain (remainder filled in from reference TRBV5-1 and TRBJ2-2): KAGVTQTPRYLIKTRGQQVTLSCSPISGHRSVSWYQQTPGQGLQFLFEYFSETQRNKGNFPGRFSGRQFSNSRSEMNVSTLELGDSALYLCASSLDRGAGELFFGEGSRLTVL.

A few counts support this clonotype. The rearrangement uses TRBV12-3 or TRBV12-4 and TRBJ2-1, with 10 positions matching TRBD2. The CDR3 spans 12 residues. The V and J ends lost 3 bases and 14 bases, in that order; junction bases with no gene match: 4. The CDR3 sequence: CASSLLAGDEFF. The CDR3 DNA sequence: TGTGCCAGCAGTTTGCTAGCGGGAGACGAGTTCTTC.

The J gene is TRBJ1-1, the V gene TRBV25-1; the D is unclear. V lost 6 bases to trimming and J lost 8 bases, with 13 bases between them. Germline V gene sequence: CDR1 MGHDK, CDR2 SYGVNS. This CDR3 comprises 12 residues. The CDR3 DNA reads as TGTGCCAGCAGCAAGCGTGGGGTCGAAGCTTTCTTT. It translates to CASSKRGVEAFF.

There are many counts of this clonotype. The chain is built from TRBV7-3 and TRBJ2-2; 8 nucleotides agree with TRBD1. This CDR3 contains 16 residues. J was trimmed by 5 bases and V by 0 bases; bases with no gene match: 5. Germline V gene lookup returns CDR1 SGHTA and CDR2 FQGTGA. In nucleotides, the CDR3 is TGTGCCAGCAGCTTAACCGGACAGGGACCAACCGGGGAGCTGTTTTTT. It is translated as CASSLTGQGPTGELFF. Full variable domain (missing parts from reference TRBV7-3 and TRBJ2-2): GAGVSQTPSNKVTEKGKYVELRCDPISGHTALYWYRQSLGQGPEFLIYFQGTGAADDSGLPNDRFFAVRPEGSVSTLKIQRTERGDSAVYLCASSLTGQGPTGELFFGEGSRLTVL.

V gene TRBV10-3 combines with J gene TRBJ2-5; 8 nucleotides match TRBD2. Germline CDR1 is ENHRY and CDR2 is SYGVKD. The CDR3 has 14 amino acids. V lost 10 bases and J lost 2; bases outside the gene matches: 9. The CDR3 DNA reads as TGTGCCACGGCGGGACTAGGCCTTCAAGAGACCCAGTACTTC. Translation gives CATAGLGLQETQYF.

The chain links TRBV24-1 to TRBJ1-2, with 9 nucleotides matching TRBD1. V was clipped by 4 bases and J by 6 bases; unmatched bases: 5. This CDR3 has 14 amino acids. The germline gives CDR1 KGHDR, CDR2 SFDVKD. The CDR3 protein is CATSEPGQGHGYTF. CDR3 coding DNA: TGTGCCACCAGTGAACCGGGACAGGGTCATGGCTACACCTTC.

This clonotype was seen a handful of times. The chain couples TRBV12-3 or TRBV12-4 to TRBJ2-1, with D possibly matching TRBD1 (5 bases). V shed 1 base and J shed 0 bases, with 10 bases lying between them. This CDR3 is built from 16 residues. The CDR3 DNA is TGTGCCAGCAGTTTAGGCAGGGAAGACTCCTACAATGAGCAGTTCTTC. This translates into CASSLGREDSYNEQFF.

The chain joins TRBV2 to TRBJ2-5; D gene ambiguous. Germline V CDR1 and CDR2: SNHLY, FYNNEI. With 2 bases removed from V and 4 bases from J, the gap between germline ends came to 8 bases. The CDR3 extends over 13 amino acids. The CDR3 sequence: CASSEHRRETQYF. The DNA of the CDR3 is TGTGCCAGCAGTGAACACCGACGAGAGACCCAGTACTTC.

In this sample, this clonotype turned up a few times. The V call is TRBV15, the J call TRBJ1-4, with D maybe TRBD1 (6 bases). V was cut by 0 bases and J by 8 bases, with 13 bases left in between. The CDR3 runs to 15 residues. The germline V gene has CDR1 LNHNV and CDR2 YYDKDF (reference sequence). The CDR3 DNA sequence: TGTGCCACCAGCAGAGATGAACAGGGCCGCGAAAAACTGTTTTTT. Protein: CATSRDEQGREKLFF.

There are many counts of this clonotype. The chain is built from TRBV20-1 and TRBJ2-1; TRBD2 aligns across 7 bases. Germline V gene sequence: CDR1 DFQATT, CDR2 SNEGSKA (reference sequence). The CDR3 has 13 residues. J lost 4 bases, V lost 3 bases, and 3 bases had no gene match. The CDR3 DNA sequence: TGCAGTGCTAGCGGCGGGGGTTACAATGAGCAGTTCTTC. Encoded protein: CSASGGGYNEQFF.

This clonotype was detected a few times. The V gene is TRBV7-9, the J gene TRBJ2-5; 14 nucleotides agree with TRBD2. This CDR3 has 18 amino acids. Trimming took 5 bases from V and 1 from J; bases not matched to a gene: 9. CDR1 is SEHNR and CDR2 is FQNEAQ in the germline V gene (reference sequence). CDR3 region: CASSLSATSGGAQETQYF. CDR3 sequence (DNA): TGTGCCAGCAGCCTATCCGCGACTAGCGGGGGGGCCCAAGAGACCCAGTACTTC.

The V gene is TRBV5-8, the J gene TRBJ2-1; D is unclear. This CDR3 has 13 residues. Germline values: CDR1 SGHTS, CDR2 YDEGEE. V shed 7 bases and J shed 9 bases, with 17 bases lying between them. DNA of the CDR3: TGTGCCAGCTACCTCGGGCGGCTTGCTGAGCAGTTCTTC. This translates into CASYLGRLAEQFF.